The clone carrying this T cell receptor beta chain appeared a few times. Its antigen is not known. The CDR3 consists of 12 residues. V lost 0 bases to trimming and J lost 7 bases, with 7 bases between them. In germline, CDR1 is LGHNA, CDR2 YSLEER. This specimen belongs to a study of graft-versus-host responses after intestinal transplantation. Study details: Each of the recipients got a multivisceral, liver-intestinal, or isolated intestinal transplant. Each patient got anti-thymocyte globulin induction, then tacrolimus and steroids for about 3 years.

Study findings and constraints: Marrow from the recipient contained GvH clones, some of which had appeared first in ileum or blood. Circulating GvH clone levels at their peak were associated with HvG declines (early post-transplant).

The table came from immunoSEQ multiplex PCR; TCRdb's copy has only in-frame clones and leaves some out. The sample includes more than 65,000 clones, about 90% of them seen just once. This receptor was obtained from a human donor who was the organ donor for an intestinal transplant. V gene TRBV4-3 combines with J gene TRBJ2-7, with TRBD2 as a possible D gene (5 bases). This specimen was unstimulated CD8+ T cells sorted from spleen or lymph node cells, taken before transplant. The CDR3 here is CASSQDPGEQYF. The CDR3 nucleotides are TGCGCCAGCAGCCAAGATCCGGGGGAGCAGTACTTC.